Reported below is one T cell receptor (beta chain). Its antigen is still unknown. Use of 60 Vbeta and 13 Jbeta primers characterized the PCR. The protocol was immunoSEQ multiplex PCR, while the TCRdb copy is restricted to in-frame clones and leaves out a portion. Of some 150,000 clones listed, about 59% are singletons. This sample stems from a study of cytomegalovirus exposure and HLA in healthy donors. Study background: Unique TCRs from HLA-typed donors, 70 million to 100 million of them, were held in an early data release.

Whole-study findings and limits: V- and J-gene trimming of TCR beta was linked (in a later analysis) to a missense DCLRE1C variant.

Sequencing was performed on PBMCs. This receptor was obtained from a man in his forties or fifties in good health and CMV-seronegative.

CDR3 protein: CASRGWDRGLHEQYF. The CDR3 DNA reads as TGTGCCAGCCGAGGATGGGACAGGGGGCTTCACGAGCAGTACTTC. The chain has TRBV6-5 and TRBJ2-7, with 12 bases aligning to TRBD1. The CDR3 sequence is 15 residues long. The J segment lost 5 bases and the V segment lost 8 bases, leaving 10 bases of the junction unmatched. The V gene's germline CDR1 is MNHEY and CDR2 SVGAGI.